Each of the 9 T cell receptor beta chains below was sequenced from the same sample in a study of shared clonotypes between healthy human individuals. TCRdb keeps only in-frame clones here, not all; method: immunoSEQ multiplex PCR. This table holds hundreds of thousands of clones, roughly 95% found once. Specimen: naive CD4+ T cells sorted from blood. This sample's subset: CD45RA+ positively selected. The receptors originated from a woman younger than 45 in good health.

As to this clone: The junction differs from germline at one of its ends, possibly a read error. V is TRBV7-9 and J is TRBJ2-1; 9 positions match TRBD2. This CDR3 is built from 14 residues. Germline values: CDR1 SEHNR, CDR2 FQNEAQ (reference sequence). The CDR3 loop reads CASSLAGPYNEQFF. Written as DNA, the CDR3 is TGTGCCAGCAGCCTAGCGGGACCTTACAATGAGCAGTTCTTC.

The rearrangement links TRBV7-9 to TRBJ1-5, with D possibly matching TRBD1 (6 bases). Germline V gene sequence: CDR1 SEHNR, CDR2 FQNEAQ (reference sequence). V was trimmed by 4 bases and J by 0 bases, leaving 16 bases between them. The length of the CDR3 is 17 residues. The CDR3 nucleotides read TGTGCCAGCAGCTCGGACAGCCAGAGTTATAGCAATCAGCCCCAGCATTTT. Its protein product is CASSSDSQSYSNQPQHF. The full variable domain, rest sourced from reference TRBV7-9 and TRBJ1-5, is DTGVSQNPRHKITKRGQNVTFRCDPISEHNRLYWYRQTLGQGPEFLTYFQNEAQLEKSRLLSDRFSAERPKGSFSTLEIQRTEQGDSAMYLCASSSDSQSYSNQPQHFGDGTRLSIL.

The chain joins TRBV4-2 to TRBJ2-5; 8 positions agree with TRBD2. Germline trimming cut 0 bases from V and 5 bases from J; bases unmatched to any gene: 17. The CDR3 contains 19 residues. Germline V lookup: CDR1 LGHNA, CDR2 YNFKEQ. CDR3 DNA: TGTGCCAGCAGCCAAGATCCTTTTAGCGGGAATTTCGGGTGGGAGACCCAGTACTTC. This sequence encodes CASSQDPFSGNFGWETQYF.

V gene TRBV5-5 combines with J gene TRBJ2-5, with D unresolved. CDR3 length: 11 amino acids. The V gene's germline CDR1 is SGHKS and CDR2 YYEKEE (reference sequence). The V end was cut by 5 bases, the J end by 3 bases, with 5 bases between. CDR3 nucleotides: TGTGCCAGCAGTCCCAAAGAGACCCAGTACTTC. Amino acid sequence: CASSPKETQYF.

The CDR3 loop is CASSTVTGGGWMNTEAFF. The CDR3 coding sequence is TGTGCCAGTAGCACGGTGACGGGGGGCGGATGGATGAACACTGAAGCTTTCTTT. The genes are TRBV19 and TRBJ1-1; tentative D call: TRBD1 (6 bases). The germline V and J ends were trimmed by 6 bases and 0 bases, with 23 bases remaining between them. This CDR3 comprises 18 residues. Germline V lookup: CDR1 LNHDA, CDR2 SQIVND (reference sequence).

V usage is TRBV25-1 and J usage is TRBJ2-7; TRBD2 is a possible D gene (6 bases). Looked up from germline, CDR1 is MGHDK and CDR2 is SYGVNS. This CDR3 contains 16 residues. Trimming took 3 bases from V and 5 from J, leaving 20 bases between them. The CDR3 sequence is CASSDLGLGGGNEQYF. In nucleotides, the CDR3 is TGTGCCAGCAGTGACCTGGGGTTGGGGGGAGGTAACGAGCAGTACTTC.

The J gene is TRBJ1-5, the V gene TRBV19, with a tentative D call TRBD1 (5 bases). V shed 3 bases and J shed 3 bases, with 9 bases lying between them. This CDR3 has 14 residues. Germline V gene sequence: CDR1 LNHDA, CDR2 SQIVND (reference sequence). CDR3 DNA: TGTGCCAGTAGTATGGGGGTAATCAATCAGCCCCAGCATTTT. Translation: CASSMGVINQPQHF.

V is TRBV7-9 and J is TRBJ2-5; D is undetermined. The DNA end is a closer match to TRBJ2-7, so the J assignment may be wrong. This CDR3 comprises 12 residues. Germline CDR1 and CDR2: SEHNR and FQNEAQ (reference sequence). The DNA of the CDR3 is TGTGCCAGCAGCTTAAAGGACTACGAGCAGTACTTC. Protein sequence: CASSLKDYEQYF.

This rearrangement joins TRBV28 to TRBJ2-7; 7 bases fit TRBD1. The CDR3 contains 13 residues. The germline gives CDR1 MDHEN, CDR2 SYDVKM. V trimming: 6 bases; J trimming: 7 bases; junction bases outside the gene matches: 9. The CDR3 here is CASRPRTGREQYF. As DNA, the CDR3 is TGTGCCAGCAGACCCCGGACAGGTCGTGAGCAGTACTTC.